Presented here are 5 T cell receptor beta chains from one specimen sequenced in a study of T cell responses to AZD1222 COVID-19 vaccine. TCRdb's table, derived via immunoSEQ multiplex PCR, lists solely in-frame clones and lacks some. This table holds about 110,000 clones, 90% found once. The sequenced sample was peripheral blood, obtained 28 days after the second AZD1222 dose. The receptors derive from an adult who received the AZD1222 COVID-19 vaccine.

The J gene is TRBJ2-5, the V gene TRBV11-3; 12 bases align to TRBD2. The CDR3 contains 16 residues. The germline gives CDR1 SGHNT, CDR2 YENEEA. Trimming cost V 5 bases and J 0 bases; bases outside gene matches: 4. The DNA of the CDR3 is TGTGCCAGCAGCGCAACTAGCGGGGGGTACCAAGAGACCCAGTACTTC. As protein: CASSATSGGYQETQYF. The entire variable domain, with the rest obtained from reference TRBV11-3 and TRBJ2-5, is as follows: EAGVVQSPRYKIIEKKQPVAFWCNPISGHNTLYWYLQNLGQGPELLIRYENEEAVDDSQLPKDRFSAERLKGVDSTLKIQPAELGDSAVYLCASSATSGGYQETQYFGPGTRLLVL.

J is TRBJ1-2 and V is TRBV28; 12 bases map to TRBD1. The CDR3 has 15 residues. The V segment lost 5 bases and the J segment 7 bases; nucleotides outside the gene matches: 8. The germline V gene has CDR1 MDHEN and CDR2 SYDVKM. The CDR3 loop is CASSNPGTGGSGYTF. CDR3 nucleotide sequence: TGTGCCAGCAGTAACCCCGGGACAGGGGGCAGTGGCTACACCTTC.

CDR3: CASSLARQGFSSGANVLTF. CDR3 in DNA: TGTGCCAGCAGCTTAGCGAGGCAGGGCTTTAGCTCTGGGGCCAACGTCCTGACTTTC. The chain recombines TRBV7-6 with TRBJ2-6; maybe TRBD1 (5 bases). CDR3 size: 19 residues. Germline-derived CDR1 and CDR2 are SGHVS and FNYEAQ. Trimming cost V 0 bases and J 0 bases, with 15 bases left between them.

J is TRBJ2-3 and V is TRBV5-6; D is perhaps TRBD1 or TRBD2 (5 bases each). V lost 2 bases, J lost 1 base, and 11 bases lay in between. CDR1 and CDR2 from the germline V gene are SGHDT and YYEEEE. The length of the CDR3 is 15 residues. The CDR3 spells CASSLPGRRTDTQYF. CDR3 in DNA: TGTGCCAGCAGCTTACCGGGACGTCGCACAGATACGCAGTATTTT.

DNA for the CDR3: TGTGCCAGCAGCCAAGAGATGTGGGGGTTCGTCAACCGAGCTAACTATGGCTACACCTTC. It translates to CASSQEMWGFVNRANYGYTF. The rearrangement uses TRBV14 and TRBJ1-2; D perhaps matches TRBD1 (5 bases). V was pared by 0 bases and J by 0 bases, with 23 bases between. The CDR3 length is 20 residues. Germline lookup yields CDR1 SGHDN and CDR2 FVKESK.